Listed here are 23 T cell receptor beta chains from one sample, sequenced in a study of PD-1 blockade in mismatch repair-deficient tumors. Profiling relied on immunoSEQ multiplex PCR, and the TCRdb table lists in-frame clones only, not all of them. The sample carries roughly 120,000 clones, around nine tenths recorded once. Source: peripheral blood, taken just under 74 weeks after starting pembrolizumab. These receptors all stem from an adult with mismatch repair-deficient cancer.

The chain couples TRBV5-1 to TRBJ2-3; 9 bases are a match to TRBD2. Trimming cost V 4 bases and J 4 bases; bases outside gene matches: 10. Germline V gives CDR1 SGHRS, CDR2 YFSETQ. This CDR3 comprises 16 residues. CDR3: CASSTLAGESADTQYF. The CDR3, as DNA: TGCGCCAGCAGCACTTTAGCGGGAGAGAGCGCAGATACGCAGTATTTT.

The chain uses TRBV5-6 and TRBJ2-5; D may be TRBD1 or TRBD2 (6 bases each). CDR1 and CDR2 from the germline V gene are SGHDT and YYEEEE. V dropped 3 bases and J dropped 5 bases, with 17 bases sitting between them. CDR3 length equals 15 residues. The CDR3 bases are TGTGCCAGCAGCTGGGGGGCCAGGCCTTGGGAGACCCAGTACTTC. This codes for CASSWGARPWETQYF.

The chain employs TRBV30 and TRBJ1-4; no definite D call. The CDR3 is 14 residues long. Per germline, CDR1 GTSNPN and CDR2 SVGIG (reference sequence). V was cut by 0 bases and J by 3 bases, with 8 bases left in between. CDR3 in DNA: TGTGCCTGGAGTGTAACGAGGGCTAATGAAAAACTGTTTTTT. Encoded protein: CAWSVTRANEKLFF.

The chain joins TRBV5-8 to TRBJ2-7; tentatively, D is TRBD2 (6 bases). Germline CDR1 and CDR2: SGHTS and YDEGEE. With 2 bases removed from V and 2 bases from J, the gap between germline ends came to 11 bases. The CDR3 is 14 amino acids. The CDR3 DNA reads as TGTGCCAGCAGCTTCGGGAGCCCAACCTACGAGCAGTACTTC. Encoded protein: CASSFGSPTYEQYF.

This chain uses TRBV7-2 with TRBJ1-5; D is possibly TRBD1 (5 bases). V lost 5 bases, J lost 7 bases, and 24 bases lay in between. The CDR3 runs 17 residues. Germline CDR1 SGHTA, CDR2 FQGNSA. CDR3 region: CASSLIRGDFGSQPQHF. CDR3 bases: TGTGCCAGCAGCCTAATCCGGGGGGACTTCGGGTCGCAGCCCCAGCATTTT. Full variable domain (remainder filled in from reference TRBV7-2 and TRBJ1-5): GAGVSQSPSNKVTEKGKDVELRCDPISGHTALYWYRQSLGQGLEFLIYFQGNSAPDKSGLPSDRFSAERTGGSVSTLTIQRTQQEDSAVYLCASSLIRGDFGSQPQHFGDGTRLSIL.

This clone was seen a few times. This rearrangement joins TRBV7-9 to TRBJ1-2; 8 positions match TRBD1. CDR1 SEHNR and CDR2 FQNEAQ come from the germline V gene (reference sequence). V shed 5 bases, J shed 8 bases, and the junction held 13 bases outside the gene matches. This CDR3 has 15 residues. In nucleotides, the CDR3 is TGTGCCAGCAGCCCCGAAGGACAGGGTACGGGGGGCTACACCTTC. Its protein product is CASSPEGQGTGGYTF.

The CDR3 DNA sequence: TGTGCCAGCAGCGAGGCGACAGGGAGGGCTCGATCAAGCTACAATGAGCAGTTCTTC. Translated, it gives CASSEATGRARSSYNEQFF. The V gene is TRBV5-4, the J gene TRBJ2-1; the D call may be TRBD1 or TRBD2 (7 bases each). Between the trimmed V and J ends, which lost 4 bases and 3 bases, there was a span of 26 bases. The CDR3 contains 19 residues. Germline V CDR1 and CDR2: SGHNT, YYREEE (reference sequence).

This rearrangement joins TRBV11-2 to TRBJ2-1, with D tentatively TRBD2 (6 bases). Germline loops: CDR1 SGHAT, CDR2 FQNNGV. The length of the CDR3 is 14 residues. V shed 1 base and J shed 9 bases, with 13 bases lying between them. CDR3 amino acids: CASSLGLGRSEQFF. The CDR3 DNA is TGTGCCAGCAGCTTAGGGTTAGGGAGGAGTGAGCAGTTCTTC.

This clone was detected once. The chain is built from TRBV11-1 and TRBJ2-7; 9 bases map to TRBD1. The germline V gene has CDR1 SGHAT and CDR2 FQDESV (reference sequence). The CDR3 is 15 amino acids. V dropped 5 bases and J dropped 0; count of bases not matched to a gene: 5. As DNA, the CDR3 is TGTGCCAGCAGCCCCGGGACAGGGAGCTCCTACGAGCAGTACTTC. It translates to CASSPGTGSSYEQYF. Using reference TRBV11-1 and TRBJ2-7 for the parts outside the CDR3, the full variable domain is EAEVAQSPRYKITEKSQAVAFWCDPISGHATLYWYRQILGQGPELLVQFQDESVVDDSQLPKDRFSAERLKGVDSTLKIQPAELGDSAMYLCASSPGTGSSYEQYFGPGTRLTVT.

This clone was counted only a few times. Written as DNA, the CDR3 is TGCGCCAGCAGCCAAGCCTCCGGACTACAAGAGACCCAGTACTTC. It encodes CASSQASGLQETQYF. The chain recombines TRBV4-1 with TRBJ2-5; D possibly corresponds to TRBD2 (6 bases). CDR3 length equals 15 residues. Germline V gene sequence: CDR1 MGHRA, CDR2 YSYEKL. V lost 1 base to trimming and J lost 2 bases, with 11 bases between them.

The genes are TRBV19 and TRBJ2-1, with a tentative D call TRBD1 (5 bases). The CDR3 sequence is 13 residues long. Trimming left V 6 bases short and J 3 bases short, with 9 bases between. CDR1 and CDR2 (germline): LNHDA, SQIVND (reference sequence). This CDR3 is CASSSTVYNEQFF. CDR3 DNA sequence: TGTGCCAGTAGCTCGACAGTCTACAATGAGCAGTTCTTC. The full variable domain, in which reference TRBV19 and TRBJ2-1 provide the parts outside the CDR3, is DGGITQSPKYLFRKEGQNVTLSCEQNLNHDAMYWYRQDPGQGLRLIYYSQIVNDFQKGDIAEGYSVSREKKESFPLTVTSAQKNPTAFYLCASSSTVYNEQFFGPGTRLTVL.

J is TRBJ2-5 and V is TRBV13, with TRBD1 identical over 10 bases. Near its end, the DNA agrees better with TRBJ2-7, so the J call may be wrong. CDR1 is PRHDT and CDR2 is FYEKMQ in the germline V gene (reference sequence). This CDR3 region has 19 residues. The CDR3 here is CASSLETGGLRRGPYEQYF. DNA for the CDR3: TGTGCCAGCAGCTTAGAGACAGGGGGCTTAAGGAGAGGCCCCTACGAGCAGTACTTC.

The V call is TRBV30, the J call TRBJ1-4; D perhaps matches TRBD1 (6 bases). This CDR3 is 14 amino acids long. CDR1 and CDR2 from the germline V gene are GTSNPN and SVGIG (reference sequence). Trimming took off 0 bases at V and 8 bases at J, with 13 bases between the two ends. This chain's CDR3 is CAWSVGGAGEKLFF. Written as DNA, the CDR3 is TGTGCCTGGAGTGTAGGGGGGGCAGGGGAAAAACTGTTTTTT.

The gene calls are TRBV7-9 and TRBJ2-7; the D gene is possibly TRBD2 (6 bases). V was cut by 3 bases and J by 4 bases, with 13 bases left in between. Per the germline V gene, CDR1 is SEHNR and CDR2 is FQNEAQ (reference sequence). The CDR3 covers 14 residues. The CDR3: CASSLGSGLYEQYF. The DNA for the CDR3 is TGTGCCAGCAGCTTGGGTAGCGGATTATACGAGCAGTACTTC.

The CDR3 protein is CASSWGQGLYTEAFF. As DNA, the CDR3 is TGTGCCAGCAGTTGGGGACAGGGGTTGTACACTGAAGCTTTCTTT. This sequence joins TRBV28 and TRBJ1-1, with 10 bases aligning to TRBD1. Losses at the gene ends were 4 bases for V and 3 bases for J; bases not matched to a gene: 5. The CDR3 is made up of 15 amino acids. Germline V gene sequence: CDR1 MDHEN, CDR2 SYDVKM.

The chain couples TRBV4-1 to TRBJ2-1; D unresolved. Trimming took off 3 bases at V and 6 bases at J, with 15 bases between the two ends. The CDR3 spans 15 residues. Per the germline V gene, CDR1 is MGHRA and CDR2 is YSYEKL. CDR3: CASSHLWLPANEQFF. Written as DNA, the CDR3 is TGCGCCAGCAGCCACCTCTGGCTCCCGGCCAATGAGCAGTTCTTC.

The rearrangement links TRBV4-3 to TRBJ2-7; TRBD1 aligns across 7 bases. This CDR3 has 16 residues. The V gene end was trimmed by 0 bases and the J gene end by 0 bases; junction bases not matched to a gene: 5. Germline loops: CDR1 LGHNA, CDR2 YSLEER. This CDR3 is CASSQEEGAGSYEQYF. The CDR3 DNA reads TGCGCCAGCAGCCAAGAAGAGGGGGCGGGCTCCTACGAGCAGTACTTC.

This chain joins TRBV2 and TRBJ2-5; the match to TRBD2 covers 11 bases. The germline gives CDR1 SNHLY, CDR2 FYNNEI. With V trimmed by 7 bases and J by 2 bases, 6 bases remained unmatched. This CDR3 has 15 amino acids. The CDR3 protein is CASTSGLAAQETQYF. In DNA form, the CDR3 reads TGTGCCAGCACCTCGGGACTAGCGGCACAAGAGACCCAGTACTTC.

V is TRBV19 and J is TRBJ2-3, with 9 bases lining up with TRBD1. Germline values: CDR1 LNHDA, CDR2 SQIVND (reference sequence). Trimming at V came to 6 bases and at J to 3 bases, leaving 7 bases not matched to a gene. CDR3 size: 15 residues. The CDR3 protein is CASRTGQGRTDTQYF. The CDR3 DNA reads TGTGCCAGTAGAACCGGACAGGGGAGGACAGATACGCAGTATTTT.

The table lists this clone with a count of one. V gene TRBV4-1 combines with J gene TRBJ2-5, with 7 bases matching TRBD2. This CDR3 comprises 17 residues. The germline CDR1 and CDR2 sequences are MGHRA and YSYEKL. The V and J ends lost 4 bases and 11 bases, in that order; junction bases with no gene match: 22. The CDR3 protein is CASSPSRAGPITVQQYF. The CDR3 DNA sequence: TGCGCCAGCAGCCCCTCCCGAGCGGGACCGATAACGGTCCAGCAGTACTTC.

The chain is built from TRBV6-5 and TRBJ1-1; D is perhaps TRBD1 (6 bases). Trimming left V 5 bases short and J 5 bases short, with 12 bases between. Looked up from germline, CDR1 is MNHEY and CDR2 is SVGAGI. The CDR3 runs to 13 residues. This CDR3 reads CASSLRGDTEAFF. The DNA of the CDR3 is TGTGCCAGCAGTCTTAGGGGGGATACTGAAGCTTTCTTT.

V gene TRBV10-1 combines with J gene TRBJ2-7; D not certain. CDR3 length: 12 residues. CDR1 and CDR2 (germline): WNHNN, SYGVQD (reference sequence). V lost 4 bases to trimming and J lost 0 bases, with 4 bases between them. The CDR3 DNA sequence: TGCGCCAGCAGTGGGAGCTCCTACGAGCAGTACTTC. This translates into CASSGSSYEQYF.

The genes are TRBV28 and TRBJ2-7, with TRBD1 identical over 8 bases. The CDR3 covers 14 residues. V shed 4 bases, J shed 5 bases, and the junction held 7 bases outside the gene matches. Germline V gives CDR1 MDHEN, CDR2 SYDVKM. CDR3 loop: CASSSPDREHEQYF. In nucleotides, the CDR3 is TGTGCCAGCAGTTCCCCGGACAGGGAACACGAGCAGTACTTC.